The T cell receptor (beta chain) described here comes from a study of T cell changes during pregnancy in multiple sclerosis. From germline, CDR1 is SGHVS and CDR2 FNYEAQ. The V and J ends lost 10 bases and 5 bases, in that order; junction bases with no gene match: 13. CDR3 length: 15 residues. The protocol was immunoSEQ multiplex PCR, while the TCRdb copy is restricted to in-frame clones and leaves out a portion. Altogether tens of thousands of clones are present, around 90% being singletons, with the ten largest covering around 3.3%. This clonotype originated in a female donor in good health, enrolled as a control in a pregnancy study. The starting material was peripheral blood, obtained in the first trimester of pregnancy. The gene calls are TRBV7-6 and TRBJ2-5; TRBD2 agrees at 10 bases. The CDR3 reads CATVLAGEPGETQYF. Written as DNA, the CDR3 is TGTGCCACCGTTCTAGCGGGAGAGCCCGGGGAGACCCAGTACTTC.